This passage covers 19 T cell receptor beta chains from one sample sequenced in a study of T cells in Graves' hyperthyroidism and ophthalmopathy. TCR beta CDR3 sequences were amplified from RNA transcripts. With the HTBI primer set, the TCR CDR3 went through a first round of RT-PCR. TCRdb called the multiplex PCR reads again in MiXCR, with one record for every CDR3 protein. The sample has 400,000 or so distinct CDR3 sequences, roughly 15% seen once; the top ten hold about 21%. Sequenced sample: blood. Every receptor here comes from an older woman with Graves' ophthalmopathy.

In this sample, this clonotype turned up many times. The chain recombines TRBV7-6 with TRBJ2-1; 8 nucleotides agree with TRBD2. Trimming removed 5 bases from V and 4 bases from J; junction bases left unmatched: 10. In germline, CDR1 is SGHVS, CDR2 FNYEAQ. The CDR3 length is 16 residues. The CDR3 loop reads CASSQGLTSGYNEQFF. The CDR3 nucleotides read TGTGCCAGCAGCCAGGGCCTCACTAGCGGTTACAATGAGCAGTTCTTC.

This clonotype showed up just a few times. The V call is TRBV6-1, the J call TRBJ1-5; D is undetermined. CDR1 MNHNS and CDR2 SASEGT come from the germline V gene. The CDR3 loop spans 14 amino acids. V dropped 6 bases and J dropped 0 bases, with 9 bases sitting between them. The CDR3 coding sequence is TGTGCCAGCAGCTCAACCTATAGCAATCAGCCCCAGCATTTT. Its protein product is CASSSTYSNQPQHF.

The chain carries TRBV19 and TRBJ1-5; D is perhaps TRBD1 (6 bases). In germline, CDR1 is LNHDA, CDR2 SQIVND (reference sequence). V was trimmed by 8 bases and J by 0 bases, leaving 11 bases between them. The CDR3 sequence is 14 residues long. CDR3 in DNA: TGTGCCAGTGAGGGACACATTAGCAATCAGCCCCAGCATTTT. It translates to CASEGHISNQPQHF.

The chain links TRBV7-9 to TRBJ2-5, with 7 bases fitting TRBD1. The germline CDR1 and CDR2 sequences are SEHNR and FQNEAQ (reference sequence). The CDR3 is made up of 16 amino acids. The V segment lost 5 bases and the J segment 3 bases; nucleotides outside the gene matches: 12. Here the CDR3 reads CASSPDRKAGEETQYF. The CDR3 region has the DNA TGTGCCAGCAGCCCGGACAGGAAAGCAGGGGAAGAGACCCAGTACTTC.

This clonotype showed up just a few times. V usage is TRBV20-1 and J usage is TRBJ2-7; a possible D gene is TRBD2 (7 bases). This CDR3 has 15 residues. Germline-derived CDR1 and CDR2 are DFQATT and SNEGSKA (reference sequence). V was clipped by 6 bases and J by 5 bases, with 23 bases between them. CDR3 amino acids: CSAGGRGEVVHEQYF. CDR3 coding DNA: TGCAGTGCCGGGGGGAGGGGGGAGGTAGTCCACGAGCAGTACTTC.

This clonotype was seen many times. The V gene is TRBV28, the J gene TRBJ1-2, with 8 bases identical to TRBD1. Per germline, CDR1 MDHEN and CDR2 SYDVKM. The CDR3 loop spans 13 amino acids. After removal of 10 bases from V and 6 bases from J, the junction contained 10 bases not matched to a gene. CDR3 protein: CATHDRGRNGYTF. The DNA of the CDR3 is TGTGCCACCCATGACAGGGGTCGTAATGGCTACACCTTC.

The chain links TRBV29-1 to TRBJ2-1; 11 nucleotides line up with TRBD2. The V segment lost 0 bases and the J segment 3 bases; nucleotides outside the gene matches: 4. This CDR3 has 16 amino acids. Germline CDR1 SQVTM, CDR2 ANQGSEA. The CDR3 spells CSVEETSGIYYNEQFF. The CDR3 DNA is TGCAGCGTTGAAGAGACTAGCGGGATATACTACAATGAGCAGTTCTTC.

This clonotype was found many times. J is TRBJ2-3 and V is TRBV20-1; either TRBD1 or TRBD2 may fit D (6 bases each). The germline V gene has CDR1 DFQATT and CDR2 SNEGSKA (reference sequence). V lost 3 bases to trimming and J lost 3 bases, with 16 bases between them. The CDR3 consists of 15 residues. DNA for the CDR3: TGCAGTGCTAGTAGAGGGCGAGGGGGGACAGATACGCAGTATTTT. It translates to CSASRGRGGTDTQYF.

The J gene is TRBJ2-6, the V gene TRBV27; D tentatively fits TRBD1 or TRBD2 (5 bases each). The CDR3 sequence is 15 residues long. The germline V and J ends were trimmed by 8 bases and 1 base, with 12 bases remaining between them. Per germline, CDR1 MNHEY and CDR2 SMNVEV (reference sequence). The CDR3 DNA is TGTGCCAGCCGGGACGCCGAGTCTGGGGCCAACGTCCTGACTTTC. This translates into CASRDAESGANVLTF. Full variable domain (outside the CDR3, taken from reference TRBV27 and TRBJ2-6): EAQVTQNPRYLITVTGKKLTVTCSQNMNHEYMSWYRQDPGLGLRQIYYSMNVEVTDKGDVPEGYKVSRKEKRNFPLILESPSPNQTSLYFCASRDAESGANVLTFGAGSRLTVL.

The chain joins TRBV6-1 to TRBJ2-1, with D possibly TRBD2 on 6 matching bases. This CDR3 region has 16 residues. Germline assignment: CDR1 MNHNS and CDR2 SASEGT. Deletions cut 4 bases from V and 2 bases from J, with 15 bases between. CDR3 sequence (DNA): TGTGCCAGCAGTGGATCGGGACTGAAAACCTACAATGAGCAGTTCTTC. Its translation: CASSGSGLKTYNEQFF.

This clonotype was seen ten or more times. V is TRBV11-2 and J is TRBJ2-3, with a weak D call TRBD2 (6 bases). Germline values: CDR1 SGHAT, CDR2 FQNNGV. This CDR3 has 14 residues. V was shortened by 5 bases and J by 2 bases, with 11 bases between the two germline ends. DNA for the CDR3: TGTGCCAGCAGCCCGGGACTCGACACAGATACGCAGTATTTT. Translated, it gives CASSPGLDTDTQYF.

This clonotype was recorded at least ten times. The rearrangement links TRBV2 to TRBJ1-5; tentative D call: TRBD1 (5 bases). The germline V and J ends were trimmed by 2 bases and 5 bases, with 13 bases remaining between them. The CDR3 contains 15 residues. The V gene's germline CDR1 is SNHLY and CDR2 FYNNEI. CDR3 sequence: CASSEWGSVDQPQHF. CDR3 DNA sequence: TGTGCCAGCAGTGAATGGGGGTCGGTAGATCAGCCCCAGCATTTT. Full variable domain (missing parts from reference TRBV2 and TRBJ1-5): EPEVTQTPSHQVTQMGQEVILRCVPISNHLYFYWYRQILGQKVEFLVSFYNNEISEKSEIFDDQFSVERPDGSNFTLKIRSTKLEDSAMYFCASSEWGSVDQPQHFGDGTRLSIL.

This clonotype appeared many times. The V and J genes are TRBV28 and TRBJ1-5; TRBD1 is a possible D gene (6 bases). The CDR3 is made up of 15 amino acids. CDR1 is MDHEN, CDR2 SYDVKM, per germline. Trimming stripped 5 bases from V and 6 bases from J, with 17 bases between. In DNA form, the CDR3 reads TGTGCCAGCAGTCCCTCGACAGGCTTTGGTCAGCCCCAGCATTTT. It yields the protein CASSPSTGFGQPQHF.

The J gene is TRBJ2-3, the V gene TRBV5-6, with TRBD2 matching 7 bases. The germline V gene has CDR1 SGHDT and CDR2 YYEEEE. The CDR3 covers 16 residues. J was trimmed by 0 bases and V by 2 bases; bases with no gene match: 6. CDR3 region: CASSLWAGVSTDTQYF. The CDR3 region has the DNA TGTGCCAGCAGCTTATGGGCGGGAGTAAGCACAGATACGCAGTATTTT.

This clonotype appeared a few times. CDR3 sequence (DNA): TGTGCCAGCAGCCCAGGACTAGCTCTCTACGAGCAGTACTTC. The encoded protein is CASSPGLALYEQYF. This chain uses TRBV13 with TRBJ2-7, with 8 bases identical to TRBD2. Trimming took 5 bases from V and 3 from J; bases not matched to a gene: 6. The CDR3 extends over 14 amino acids. The V gene's germline CDR1 is PRHDT and CDR2 FYEKMQ (reference sequence).

The V call is TRBV18, the J call TRBJ2-2, with D possibly being TRBD2 (7 bases). Trimming removed 0 bases at V and 6 bases at J, with 11 bases between. The CDR3 sequence is 15 residues long. Germline values: CDR1 KGHSH, CDR2 LQKENI. As DNA, the CDR3 is TGTGCCAGCTCACCACCCGGGGGGCGTTCCGGGGAGCTGTTTTTT. Translation: CASSPPGGRSGELFF.

There are many counts of this clonotype. The chain joins TRBV5-1 to TRBJ2-2; tentatively, D is TRBD2 (6 bases). Germline V gives CDR1 SGHRS, CDR2 YFSETQ. V shed 0 bases and J shed 3 bases, with 9 bases lying between them. The CDR3 contains 15 residues. This CDR3 reads CASSLAGTHTGELFF. CDR3 bases: TGCGCCAGCAGCTTGGCCGGGACTCACACCGGGGAGCTGTTTTTT. The full variable domain, rest sourced from reference TRBV5-1 and TRBJ2-2, is KAGVTQTPRYLIKTRGQQVTLSCSPISGHRSVSWYQQTPGQGLQFLFEYFSETQRNKGNFPGRFSGRQFSNSRSEMNVSTLELGDSALYLCASSLAGTHTGELFFGEGSRLTVL.

The chain carries TRBV30 and TRBJ1-6; no reliable D call. The germline CDR1 and CDR2 sequences are GTSNPN and SVGIG (reference sequence). Trimming took off 3 bases at V and 0 bases at J, with 9 bases between the two ends. CDR3 length: 15 amino acids. In nucleotides, the CDR3 is TGTGCCTGGAGGGCCCAGAGCTCCTATAATTCACCCCTCCACTTT. It is translated as CAWRAQSSYNSPLHF.

The chain combines TRBV12-3 or TRBV12-4 with TRBJ1-4, with 7 bases matching TRBD1. The ends lost 5 bases at V and 4 bases at J; junction bases unmatched: 7. The CDR3 is 15 amino acids. The CDR3 bases are TGTGCCAGCAGTCCCCAACGGGACAGTAATGAAAAACTGTTTTTT. This codes for CASSPQRDSNEKLFF.